This TCR beta chain was sequenced for a study of early T cells in non-severe SARS-CoV-2 infection. Across the whole study: Alpha and beta chains were unpaired, from unsorted whole-blood bulk RNA. Study results and limitations: Database matching using VDJdb favored anti-spike CD8 responses, with private and CD4 specificities left missing.

Germline CDR1 SGHKS, CDR2 YYEKEE (reference sequence). The CDR3 sequence is 11 residues long. V dropped 4 bases and J dropped 8 bases, with 9 bases sitting between them. Unique molecular identifiers were added to individual cDNA molecules. MiXCR, run by TCRdb on the 5' RACE reads, gives a single entry per CDR3 protein. The repertoire includes 50,000 or so distinct CDR3 sequences, around 14% of them detected once, and about a tenth sits in the top ten. This clonotype occurred many times. Its cognate antigen is unknown. This sequence was found in an adult who was a healthcare worker with PCR-confirmed SARS-CoV-2 infection or an uninfected control (not recorded which). Sample: whole blood. The chain couples TRBV5-5 to TRBJ1-1; unclear D gene. In nucleotides, the CDR3 is TGTGCCAGCAGCCCTCACATAGAAGCTTTCTTT. This sequence encodes CASSPHIEAFF.